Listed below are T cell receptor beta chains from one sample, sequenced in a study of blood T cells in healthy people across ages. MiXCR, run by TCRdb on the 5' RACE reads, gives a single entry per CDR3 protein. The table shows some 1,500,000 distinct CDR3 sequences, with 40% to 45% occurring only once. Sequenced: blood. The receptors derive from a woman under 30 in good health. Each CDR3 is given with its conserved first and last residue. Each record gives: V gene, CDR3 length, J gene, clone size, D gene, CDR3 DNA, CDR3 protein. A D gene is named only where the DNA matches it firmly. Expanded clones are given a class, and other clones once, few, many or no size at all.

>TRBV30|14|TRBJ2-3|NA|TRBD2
TGTGCCTGGACCCGGGGACTAGCCGCAGATACGCAGTATTTT
CAWTRGLAADTQYF
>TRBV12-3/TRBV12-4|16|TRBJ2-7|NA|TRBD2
TGTGCCAGCAGTTTTGGCGGGGGGCCCTCCTACAATGAGCAGTACTTC
CASSFGGGPSYNEQYF
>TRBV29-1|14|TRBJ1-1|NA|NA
TGCAGCGCCGTCCTTCACGGTGTGTACACTGAAGCTTTCTTT
CSAVLHGVYTEAFF
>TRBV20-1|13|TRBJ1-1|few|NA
TGCAGTGCTAGACCAGGTGGTAGCACTGAAGCTTTCTTT
CSARPGGSTEAFF
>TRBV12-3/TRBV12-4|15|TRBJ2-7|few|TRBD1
TGTGCCAGCAGTTTGATAGGGACAGGACCAGGGGAGCAGTACTTC
CASSLIGTGPGEQYF
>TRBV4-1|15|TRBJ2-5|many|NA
TGCGCCAGCAGCCAAGACTCTGGCGGCTTAAAGACCCAGTACTTC
CASSQDSGGLKTQYF
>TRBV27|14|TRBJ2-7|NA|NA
TGTGCCAGCAGTTTGAAGGGGGAGTTCTACGAGCAGTACTTC
CASSLKGEFYEQYF
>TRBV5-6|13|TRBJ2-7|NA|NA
TGTGCCAGCAGCTTGTATCTTCAAGAGACCCGGTACTTC
CASSLYLQETRYF
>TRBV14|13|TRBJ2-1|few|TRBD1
TGTGCCAGCAGCCCAGGGGGCCGGAATGAGCAGTTCTTC
CASSPGGRNEQFF
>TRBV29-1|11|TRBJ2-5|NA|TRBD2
TGCAGCGCAGTTCTAGCGGGTGAGCAGTACTTC
CSAVLAGEQYF
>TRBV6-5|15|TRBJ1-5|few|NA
TGTGCCAGCAGTTACGAGAGGAGGGTTTTTCAGCCCCAGCATTTT
CASSYERRVFQPQHF
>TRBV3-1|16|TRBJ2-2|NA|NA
TGTGCCAGCAGCCAGGATGGTGACTTTTACACCGGGGAGCTGTTTTTT
CASSQDGDFYTGELFF
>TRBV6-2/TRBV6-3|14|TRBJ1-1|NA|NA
TGTGCCAGCAGTTACAGGGTCATTCTCACTGAAGCTTTCTTT
CASSYRVILTEAFF
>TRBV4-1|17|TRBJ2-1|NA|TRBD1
TGCGCCAGCAGCCATTTATCCGGGACAGGGGGCTTATGTGAGCAGTTCTTC
CASSHLSGTGGLCEQFF
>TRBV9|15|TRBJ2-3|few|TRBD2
TGTGCCAGCAGCGTAGAAGCGGGGGTGGCAGATACGCAGTATTTT
CASSVEAGVADTQYF
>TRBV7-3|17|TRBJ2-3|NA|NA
TGTGCCAGCAGCCAATCCCCCTTCGGGGGAGGTTCAGATACGCAGTATTTT
CASSQSPFGGGSDTQYF
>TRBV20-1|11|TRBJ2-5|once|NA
TGCAGTGACAGACAGCAAGAGACCCAGTACTTC
CSDRQQETQYF
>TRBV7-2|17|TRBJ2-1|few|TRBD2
TGTGCCAGCAGCTCCCCAGGCTGGGCTAGCGGGAGTAATGAGCAGTTCTTC
CASSSPGWASGSNEQFF
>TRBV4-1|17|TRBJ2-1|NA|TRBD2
TGCGCCAGCAGCCAAGAAACCGGGACTAGCGGCTACAATGAGCAGTTCTTC
CASSQETGTSGYNEQFF
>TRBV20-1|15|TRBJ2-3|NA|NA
TGCAGTGCTAGAGATGACACCGGAAGCACAGATACGCAGTATTTT
CSARDDTGSTDTQYF
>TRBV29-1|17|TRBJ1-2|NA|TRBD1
TGCAGCGTTGGGGGTAATATGAGGACAGGGCTAACCTATGGCTACACCTTC
CSVGGNMRTGLTYGYTF
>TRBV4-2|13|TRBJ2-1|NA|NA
TGTGCCAGCAGCCGCATCGGTTACAATGAGCAGTTCTTC
CASSRIGYNEQFF
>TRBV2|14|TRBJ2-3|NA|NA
TGTGCCAGCAGTGGGCTCCTCCGCACAGATACGCAGTATTTT
CASSGLLRTDTQYF
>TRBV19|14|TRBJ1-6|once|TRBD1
TGTGCCAGTCAGGACAGGGGGCTCGATTCACCCCTCCACTTT
CASQDRGLDSPLHF
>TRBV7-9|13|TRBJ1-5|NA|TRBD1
TGTGCCAGCACAGACAGGGAACTTCAGCCCCAGCATTTT
CASTDRELQPQHF
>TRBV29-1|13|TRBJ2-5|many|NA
TGCAGCGTTGAAGGTCCTTCCCAAGAGACCCAGTACTTC
CSVEGPSQETQYF
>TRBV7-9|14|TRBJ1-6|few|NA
TGTGCCAGCAGCTACGGACGGTCTAATTCACCCCTCCACTTT
CASSYGRSNSPLHF
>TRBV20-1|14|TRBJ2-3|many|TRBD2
TGCAGTGCGTCTCTAGCGGGGAGCACAGATACGCAGTATTTT
CSASLAGSTDTQYF
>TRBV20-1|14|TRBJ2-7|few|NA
TGCAGTGCGCCCCAGGCCGGGACAAATCACGAGCAGTACTTC
CSAPQAGTNHEQYF
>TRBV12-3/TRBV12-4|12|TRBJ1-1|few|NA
TGTGCCAGCAGTAAGGTTATTTTCGGAGCTTTCTTT
CASSKVIFGAFF
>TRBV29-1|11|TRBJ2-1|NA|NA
TGCAGCGTTGGGACCTTGAGGGGCCAGTTCTTC
CSVGTLRGQFF
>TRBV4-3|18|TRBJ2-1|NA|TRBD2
TGCGCCAGCAGCCAAGACTTCCCTAGCGGGAGACCCTACAATGAGCAGTTCTTC
CASSQDFPSGRPYNEQFF
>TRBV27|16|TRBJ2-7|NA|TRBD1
TGTGCCAGCAGTTCCCACAGGGGTCAGGGGATTCGCGAGCAGTACTTC
CASSSHRGQGIREQYF
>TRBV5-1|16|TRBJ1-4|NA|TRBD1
TGCGCCAGCAGCCCGCCCCAGGGACAGGGGAATGAAAAACTGTTTTTT
CASSPPQGQGNEKLFF
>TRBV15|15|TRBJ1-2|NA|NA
TGTGCCACCAGCAGAGTGAGCACGGATAACTATGGCTACACCTTC
CATSRVSTDNYGYTF
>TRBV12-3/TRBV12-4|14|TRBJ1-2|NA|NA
TGTGCCAGCAGTTCCCAGTTAGCTAACTATGGCTACACCTTC
CASSSQLANYGYTF
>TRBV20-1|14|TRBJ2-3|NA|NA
TGCAGTGCGCCCAAGGCACAGGCCACAGATACGCAGTATTTT
CSAPKAQATDTQYF
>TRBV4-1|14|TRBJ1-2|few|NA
TGCGCCAGCAGCCAAGTGGGGTGGACCCCTCGCTACACCTTC
CASSQVGWTPRYTF
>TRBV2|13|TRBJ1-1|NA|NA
TGTGCCAGCGGGTCTGGGATGAACGCTGAAGCTTTCTTT
CASGSGMNAEAFF
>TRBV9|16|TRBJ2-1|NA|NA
TGTGCCAGCAGCGGTAACCTCAGGGGCTCCTACAATGAGCAGTTCTTC
CASSGNLRGSYNEQFF
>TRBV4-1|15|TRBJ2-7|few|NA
TGCGCCAGCAGCCAAGAAGTGGACACGGGCTACGAGCAGTACTTC
CASSQEVDTGYEQYF
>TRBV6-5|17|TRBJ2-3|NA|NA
TGTGCCAGCAGTTACTCGAAACTGGCAGGGAAGGCAGATACGCAGTATTTT
CASSYSKLAGKADTQYF
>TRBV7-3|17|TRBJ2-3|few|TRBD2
TGTGCCAGCAGCTCCCAAGGGACTAGCGGGACAACAGATACGCAGTATTTT
CASSSQGTSGTTDTQYF
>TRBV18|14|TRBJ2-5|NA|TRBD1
TGTGCCAGCTCGAGGACAGGGGCCGAAGGGACCCAGTACTTC
CASSRTGAEGTQYF
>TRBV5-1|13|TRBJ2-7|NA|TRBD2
TGCGCCAGCAGTTGGCGGGAGTCCTACGAGCAGTACTTC
CASSWRESYEQYF
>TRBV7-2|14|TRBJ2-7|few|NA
TGTGCCAGCAGCTTGACTTGGCAGGCCTACGAGCAGTACTTC
CASSLTWQAYEQYF
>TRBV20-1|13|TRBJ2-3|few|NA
TGCAGTGCTAGAGATGAGGGCCCAGATACGCAGTATTTT
CSARDEGPDTQYF
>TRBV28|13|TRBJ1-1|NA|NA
TGTGCCAGCAGTTATGATCTGAACACTGAAGCTTTCTTT
CASSYDLNTEAFF
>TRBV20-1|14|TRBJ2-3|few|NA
TGCAGTGCTAGAGAGTGGGGTGGCACAGATACGCAGTATTTT
CSAREWGGTDTQYF
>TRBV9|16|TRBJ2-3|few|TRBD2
TGTGCCAGCAGCCCTCGACTAGCTCGAGTTGGGGATACGCAGTATTTT
CASSPRLARVGDTQYF
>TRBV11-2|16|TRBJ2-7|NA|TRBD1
TGTGCCAGCAGCTCATCCCCGGGACAGGGCATCTACGAGCAGTACTTC
CASSSSPGQGIYEQYF
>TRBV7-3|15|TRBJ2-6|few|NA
TGTGCCAGCAGCTTCCCCACGGGTGGGGCCAACGTCCTGACTTTC
CASSFPTGGANVLTF
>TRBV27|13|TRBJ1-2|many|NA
TGTGCCAGCAGTGCTGGATTTAACTATGGCTACACCTTC
CASSAGFNYGYTF
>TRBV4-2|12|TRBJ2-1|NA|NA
TGTGCCAGCAGCCCTACATTCCATGAGCAGTTCTTC
CASSPTFHEQFF